This passage covers 27 T cell receptor beta chains from one sample sequenced in a study of identifying expanded T cells in peripheral blood. The protocol was immunoSEQ multiplex PCR, while the TCRdb copy is restricted to in-frame clones and leaves out a portion. The repertoire holds around 120,000 clones, around 89% seen once, with 16% in the top ten. Sequences were obtained from blood. These receptor sequences come from a person aged 18 to 75 in good health.

This rearrangement joins TRBV13 to TRBJ2-3; tentative D call: TRBD1 (6 bases). The germline gives CDR1 PRHDT, CDR2 FYEKMQ (reference sequence). There are 17 residues in the CDR3. Trimming pared 2 bases from V and 1 base from J, leaving 16 bases between. CDR3 in amino acids: CASSLRGSSDRTDTQYF. The CDR3 DNA reads TGTGCCAGCAGCTTAAGGGGGTCCTCCGACCGCACAGATACGCAGTATTTT.

The chain employs TRBV5-4 and TRBJ2-2, with D possibly matching TRBD1 (6 bases). The CDR3 loop spans 14 amino acids. The V end lost 7 bases, the J end lost 4 bases, and 14 bases lay between the germline ends. Germline-derived CDR1 and CDR2 are SGHNT and YYREEE (reference sequence). CDR3 in DNA: TGTGCCAGCGACGAGGGGGTGAGCACCGGGGAGCTGTTTTTT. It yields the protein CASDEGVSTGELFF. The full variable domain, in which reference TRBV5-4 and TRBJ2-2 provide the parts outside the CDR3, is ETGVTQSPTHLIKTRGQQVTLRCSSQSGHNTVSWYQQALGQGPQFIFQYYREEENGRGNFPPRFSGLQFPNYSSELNVNALELDDSALYLCASDEGVSTGELFFGEGSRLTVL.

The chain uses TRBV6-1 and TRBJ1-1; D is unclear. The ends were cut back, 4 bases at V and 1 base at J, with 7 bases in the middle. From germline, CDR1 is MNHNS and CDR2 SASEGT. The CDR3 has 13 residues. The CDR3 bases are TGTGCCAGCAGTGGGCGGACGAACACTGAAGCTTTCTTT. Protein sequence: CASSGRTNTEAFF.

In its sample, this clone was seen once. The chain couples TRBV4-1 to TRBJ1-5, with D unclear. CDR1 and CDR2 (germline): MGHRA, YSYEKL. V was cut by 0 bases and J by 9 bases, with 12 bases left in between. CDR3 length: 14 amino acids. DNA for the CDR3: TGCGCCAGCAGCCAAGATTTCGGATCCTTGCCCCAGCATTTT. Translated: CASSQDFGSLPQHF.

V usage is TRBV5-6 and J usage is TRBJ2-7; 8 bases match TRBD1. CDR1 SGHDT and CDR2 YYEEEE come from the germline V gene. V lost 3 bases, J lost 4 bases, and 6 bases stayed unmatched. This CDR3 region has 14 residues. This chain's CDR3 is CASSSPDRVYEQYF. CDR3 DNA: TGTGCCAGCAGCTCGCCGGACAGGGTGTACGAGCAGTACTTC.

This clone has just a few counts. The rearrangement uses TRBV2 and TRBJ2-7, with D tentatively TRBD1 or TRBD2 (5 bases each). V lost 8 bases and J 4 bases, leaving 18 bases between the germline ends. Germline CDR1 SNHLY, CDR2 FYNNEI. This CDR3 comprises 14 residues. CDR3 in amino acids: CASDSTGTTYEQYF. CDR3 DNA sequence: TGTGCCAGCGATTCTACCGGGACGACTTACGAGCAGTACTTC.

This sequence joins TRBV30 and TRBJ1-5; tentatively, D is TRBD1 (6 bases). Looked up from germline, CDR1 is GTSNPN and CDR2 is SVGIG (reference sequence). The CDR3 spans 13 residues. Trimming took 3 bases from V and 4 from J, leaving 10 bases between them. CDR3 DNA: TGTGCCTGGAGCAAGGGGGGGAATCAGCCCCAGCATTTT. Translated, it gives CAWSKGGNQPQHF.

The V call is TRBV10-2, the J call TRBJ2-3, with D possibly matching TRBD2 (6 bases). Trimming took off 7 bases at V and 4 bases at J, with 15 bases between the two ends. Germline CDR1 WSHSY, CDR2 SAAADI. The CDR3 has 14 amino acids. The CDR3 DNA sequence: TGCGCCAGCACCGTGGGGGAGGATCCAGATACGCAGTATTTT. Its protein is CASTVGEDPDTQYF.

V and J are TRBV25-1 and TRBJ2-7; 9 positions match TRBD2. V shed 1 base and J 5 bases; nucleotides not matched to a gene: 9. This CDR3 is built from 16 residues. The germline gives CDR1 MGHDK, CDR2 SYGVNS. CDR3 bases: TGTGCCAGCAGTGAATTCGGCGGGGGGGACCCGGACGAGCAGTACTTC. It encodes CASSEFGGGDPDEQYF.

CDR3 nucleotides: TGTGCCAGCAGCTTAAACCCCAGAGGGACTGGGGCCAACGTCCTGACTTTC. This encodes CASSLNPRGTGANVLTF. This chain links TRBV11-2 with TRBJ2-6, with a tentative D call TRBD2 (5 bases). The CDR3 is made up of 17 amino acids. Between the trimmed V and J ends, which lost 2 bases and 2 bases, there was a span of 13 bases. CDR1 and CDR2 from the germline V gene are SGHAT and FQNNGV. Looking up the rest from reference TRBV11-2 and TRBJ2-6 gives the full variable domain: EAGVAQSPRYKIIEKRQSVAFWCNPISGHATLYWYQQILGQGPKLLIQFQNNGVVDDSQLPKDRFSAERLKGVDSTLKIQPAKLEDSAVYLCASSLNPRGTGANVLTFGAGSRLTVL.

The V call is TRBV18, the J call TRBJ2-3; 10 bases match TRBD1. The CDR3 consists of 16 residues. In germline, CDR1 is KGHSH, CDR2 LQKENI. V lost 5 bases and J lost 4; bases outside the gene matches: 9. CDR3 loop: CASSSGTGVGADTQYF. Written as DNA, the CDR3 is TGTGCCAGCTCATCCGGGACAGGGGTTGGGGCAGATACGCAGTATTTT.

The rearrangement links TRBV6-1 to TRBJ1-6; D uncertain. CDR3 length: 13 residues. The ends were cut back, 8 bases at V and 7 bases at J, with 12 bases in the middle. Germline V gives CDR1 MNHNS, CDR2 SASEGT. In DNA form, the CDR3 reads TGTGCCAGCGGAAAAGGGTACAATTCACCCCTCCACTTT. It translates to CASGKGYNSPLHF.

The chain links TRBV2 to TRBJ1-4; D is unresolved. CDR3 length: 15 residues. Germline assignment: CDR1 SNHLY and CDR2 FYNNEI. V gave up 6 bases and J gave up 8 bases, with 19 bases separating them. The CDR3 here is CASSAHGLPNEKLFF. The CDR3, as DNA: TGTGCCAGCAGCGCCCACGGACTCCCCAACGAAAAACTGTTTTTT. The full variable domain, its missing parts supplied by reference TRBV2 and TRBJ1-4, is EPEVTQTPSHQVTQMGQEVILRCVPISNHLYFYWYRQILGQKVEFLVSFYNNEISEKSEIFDDQFSVERPDGSNFTLKIRSTKLEDSAMYFCASSAHGLPNEKLFFGSGTQLSVL.

The chain employs TRBV6-5 and TRBJ2-3, with 9 bases matching TRBD2. Germline CDR1 MNHEY, CDR2 SVGAGI. There are 12 residues in the CDR3. V lost 6 bases to trimming and J lost 8 bases; unmatched junction nucleotides: 3. The CDR3 DNA follows: TGTGCCAGCAGCGAACTAGCGGGTACGCAGTATTTT. Its translation is CASSELAGTQYF.

This clone was seen a single time. The chain links TRBV5-5 to TRBJ1-4; the D gene is possibly TRBD1 (5 bases). In germline, CDR1 is SGHKS, CDR2 YYEKEE (reference sequence). V lost 3 bases and J lost 14, with 20 bases in between. The CDR3 covers 14 residues. The CDR3 nucleotides are TGTGCCAGCAGCTCCACCGGGACCTCGGGAGGGCTGTTTTTT. Protein product: CASSSTGTSGGLFF.

The chain joins TRBV5-8 to TRBJ1-5; D is unclear. CDR3 size: 12 residues. The V end was cut by 4 bases, the J end by 1 base, with 3 bases between. The germline gives CDR1 SGHTS, CDR2 YDEGEE. DNA for the CDR3: TGTGCCAGCAGCGGGAGCAATCAGCCCCAGCATTTT. It encodes CASSGSNQPQHF. Supplemented by reference TRBV5-8 and TRBJ1-5, the full variable domain reads EAGVTQSPTHLIKTRGQQATLRCSPISGHTSVYWYQQALGLGLQFLLWYDEGEERNRGNFPPRFSGRQFPNYSSELNVNALELEDSALYLCASSGSNQPQHFGDGTRLSIL.

This chain connects TRBV2 to TRBJ2-5; D ambiguous. The DNA end favors TRBJ2-7, so the J call may be wrong. Germline lookup yields CDR1 SNHLY and CDR2 FYNNEI. The CDR3 is made up of 12 amino acids. CDR3 sequence reads: CASSDGTYEQYF. CDR3 coding DNA: TGTGCCAGCAGTGACGGCACCTACGAGCAGTACTTC.

V gene TRBV5-6 combines with J gene TRBJ2-2; 10 bases line up with TRBD1. The CDR3 spans 17 residues. The V gene end was trimmed by 4 bases and the J gene end by 5 bases; junction bases not matched to a gene: 11. Per the germline V gene, CDR1 is SGHDT and CDR2 is YYEEEE. The CDR3 sequence is CASSGSLRDRGTGELFF. The CDR3 bases are TGTGCCAGCAGCGGAAGCCTCCGGGACAGGGGAACCGGGGAGCTGTTTTTT.

Here the CDR3 reads CASGLQFHLTDTQYF. The CDR3 bases are TGTGCCAGCGGCCTTCAATTTCACCTCACAGATACGCAGTATTTT. V usage is TRBV2 and J usage is TRBJ2-3; D call uncertain. Per the germline V gene, CDR1 is SNHLY and CDR2 is FYNNEI. The V end lost 8 bases, the J end lost 2 bases, and 17 bases lay between the germline ends. CDR3 length equals 15 residues.

The rearrangement joins TRBV11-2 to TRBJ2-3; D uncertain. The CDR3 has 13 residues. The V and J ends lost 2 bases and 0 bases respectively, with 3 bases between them. Germline lookup yields CDR1 SGHAT and CDR2 FQNNGV. The CDR3 sequence is CASSLFSTDTQYF. Written as DNA, the CDR3 is TGTGCCAGCAGCTTATTCAGCACAGATACGCAGTATTTT.

The chain recombines TRBV6-1 with TRBJ1-2, with D uncertain. The length of the CDR3 is 19 residues. Germline V lookup: CDR1 MNHNS, CDR2 SASEGT. Deletions cut 3 bases from V and 7 bases from J, with 30 bases between. The DNA of the CDR3 is TGTGCCAGCAGTGAGGATCGGTGGGCAAGTCTTGTTCGTTCCCGTGGCTACACCTTC. Protein sequence: CASSEDRWASLVRSRGYTF.

In its sample, this clone was seen a few times. The gene calls are TRBV14 and TRBJ1-2, with 7 nucleotides matching TRBD1. V lost 4 bases to trimming and J lost 7 bases; unmatched junction nucleotides: 9. Per germline, CDR1 SGHDN and CDR2 FVKESK. There are 14 residues in the CDR3. The CDR3 spells CASSPHLTGSGYTF. The CDR3 nucleotides read TGTGCCAGCAGCCCTCATCTGACAGGGAGTGGCTACACCTTC.

The chain joins TRBV5-1 to TRBJ2-5; D is undetermined. The DNA end lines up better with TRBJ2-7; the J call may be wrong. This CDR3 has 12 amino acids. Germline CDR1 and CDR2: SGHRS and YFSETQ. CDR3 sequence reads: CASSVSSYEQYF. The CDR3 region has the DNA TGCGCCAGCAGCGTTAGCTCCTACGAGCAGTACTTC.

This sequence joins TRBV6-5 and TRBJ1-2; no clear D. The CDR3 contains 11 residues. Trimming removed 6 bases at V and 5 bases at J, with 7 bases between. Per the germline V gene, CDR1 is MNHEY and CDR2 is SVGAGI. The CDR3 loop is CASSSLYGYTF. CDR3 nucleotides: TGTGCCAGCAGCTCCCTATATGGCTACACCTTC.

This clone was recorded only once. The chain links TRBV28 to TRBJ1-5; 10 nucleotides agree with TRBD1. The germline gives CDR1 MDHEN, CDR2 SYDVKM. The CDR3 length is 14 residues. J gave up 6 bases and V 5 bases, and 4 bases lay outside the gene matches. CDR3 amino acids: CASSVGQGSQPQHF. In DNA, the CDR3 is TGTGCCAGCAGTGTGGGACAGGGGTCTCAGCCCCAGCATTTT.

The chain is built from TRBV2 and TRBJ2-5; 9 nucleotides line up with TRBD2. J gave up 0 bases and V 6 bases, and 11 bases lay outside the gene matches. The germline CDR1 and CDR2 sequences are SNHLY and FYNNEI. This CDR3 has 17 residues. The CDR3 DNA follows: TGTGCCAGCAGCGGCTCCACTCAGCGGGGGGACCAAGAGACCCAGTACTTC. As protein: CASSGSTQRGDQETQYF.

The chain links TRBV11-2 to TRBJ1-1; D is undetermined. The CDR3 is 14 amino acids. Germline lookup yields CDR1 SGHAT and CDR2 FQNNGV. Trimming cost V 5 bases and J 4 bases, with 14 bases left between them. CDR3 bases: TGTGCCAGCAGCCAAGGACTCGACGGCACTGAAGCTTTCTTT. Protein: CASSQGLDGTEAFF.